This T cell receptor beta chain was documented in a study of Ad26.COV2.S vaccination and SARS-CoV-2 variants. Whole-study findings and limits: Greater spike-specific TCR breadth was seen in vaccine recipients than in placebo recipients.

The treatment here: about 20 received Ad26.COV2.S at low or high dose, single or two shots; 5 received placebo; per-sample allocation not given. Specimens were obtained on day 63 following the first vaccine or placebo injection. On this clone: Its antigen is not identified.

V lost 4 bases to trimming and J lost 3 bases, with 11 bases between them. Germline CDR1 SGHRS, CDR2 YFSETQ. The CDR3 is 14 amino acids. Produced via immunoSEQ multiplex PCR; TCRdb's table is partial and in-frame only. Here the sample spans approximately 460,000 clones, about nine tenths being singletons. The origin of this receptor is a person aged 18-65 years who received the Ad26.COV2.S COVID-19 vaccine or a placebo. This sequence joins TRBV5-1 and TRBJ1-3; tentative D call: TRBD1 (5 bases). The source material was peripheral blood, sampled in a trial of Ad26.COV2.S vaccine versus placebo. The CDR3: CASSPDSFGNTIYF. In nucleotides, the CDR3 is TGCGCCAGCAGCCCAGACAGTTTTGGAAACACCATATATTTT.